These 19 T cell receptor beta chains were sequenced from one sample in a study of follicular helper T cells after annual influenza vaccination. Some clones are missing from TCRdb's copy, which holds only in-frame ones; the method was immunoSEQ multiplex PCR. The sample lists 7,000 or so clones; roughly four fifths were seen once. As to time point: 2015-2016 season, 7 days after influenza vaccination. Sequencing used CXCR5- memory CD4+ T cells sorted from blood, obtained 7 days after influenza vaccination. Receptor source: an adult who received the influenza vaccine.

This chain uses TRBV10-3 with TRBJ1-4; 9 nucleotides agree with TRBD1. This CDR3 region has 12 residues. Looked up from germline, CDR1 is ENHRY and CDR2 is SYGVKD. Trimming cost V 4 bases and J 14 bases; bases outside gene matches: 5. The CDR3 coding sequence is TGTGCCATCAGTGCTCGGGACAGGGACCTGTTTTTT. Translating gives CAISARDRDLFF.

The J gene is TRBJ2-5, the V gene TRBV25-1; D ambiguous. V lost 5 bases and J 2 bases, leaving 12 bases between the germline ends. Germline assignment: CDR1 MGHDK and CDR2 SYGVNS. The length of the CDR3 is 14 residues. The CDR3 sequence is CASSPLAEQETQYF. CDR3 nucleotides: TGTGCCAGCAGTCCCCTGGCAGAACAAGAGACCCAGTACTTC.

The chain links TRBV11-2 to TRBJ2-7; no reliable D call. The CDR3 spans 13 residues. The germline gives CDR1 SGHAT, CDR2 FQNNGV. Deletions cut 2 bases from V and 11 bases from J, with 16 bases between. CDR3 DNA: TGTGCCAGCAGCTTACCGGGTCCTGGAGAGAAGTACTTC. It encodes CASSLPGPGEKYF.

This chain connects TRBV6-4 to TRBJ2-1, with 8 bases lining up with TRBD2. CDR1 MRHNA and CDR2 SNTAGT come from the germline V gene. V shed 6 bases and J 7 bases; nucleotides not matched to a gene: 11. This CDR3 has 15 amino acids. CDR3 nucleotides: TGTGCCAGCAGCGGTACTAGCGGAAAAGGGAATGAGCAGTTCTTC. Amino acids: CASSGTSGKGNEQFF.

V usage is TRBV6-4 and J usage is TRBJ2-6, with 7 positions matching TRBD2. CDR1 and CDR2 from the germline V gene are MRHNA and SNTAGT. The CDR3 is 15 residues long. With 5 bases clipped from V and 4 bases from J, the junction kept 5 bases outside the gene matches. DNA of the CDR3: TGTGCCAGCAGTCCCCTAGCGGCGGGGGCCAACGTCCTGACTTTC. Amino acids: CASSPLAAGANVLTF.

This clone came up a few times. The chain carries TRBV7-2 and TRBJ2-7; D is perhaps TRBD1 or TRBD2 (5 bases each). The CDR3 is 14 amino acids. The germline V gene has CDR1 SGHTA and CDR2 FQGNSA. The V gene lost 5 bases and the J gene lost 4 bases, with 15 bases spanning the gap. The CDR3 is CASSPLPGPYEQYF. The CDR3 region has the DNA TGTGCCAGCAGCCCCCTCCCGGGACCGTACGAGCAGTACTTC.

This rearrangement joins TRBV6-6 to TRBJ2-7, with D perhaps matching TRBD1 (6 bases). CDR1 and CDR2 (germline): MNHNY, SVGAGI (reference sequence). V lost 10 bases, J lost 5 bases, and 12 bases lay in between. This CDR3 has 11 residues. The CDR3 sequence is CATKQGDEQYF. The CDR3 DNA reads TGTGCCACTAAACAGGGAGACGAGCAGTACTTC.

The rearrangement uses TRBV19 and TRBJ2-1; 12 nucleotides line up with TRBD2. CDR1 is LNHDA and CDR2 is SQIVND in the germline V gene (reference sequence). This CDR3 has 15 amino acids. Trimming cost V 7 bases and J 3 bases; bases outside gene matches: 4. CDR3 DNA: TGTGCCAGTACGAGGACTAGCGGGGTCTACAATGAGCAGTTCTTC. Amino acids: CASTRTSGVYNEQFF.

The chain links TRBV7-2 to TRBJ2-2; possibly TRBD1 for D (5 bases). This CDR3 comprises 17 residues. Trimming left V 2 bases short and J 3 bases short, with 16 bases between. The germline V gene encodes CDR1 SGHTA and CDR2 FQGNSA. As DNA, the CDR3 is TGTGCCAGCAGCTTATTTGTCAGGGTATCGGACACCGGGGAGCTGTTTTTT. It codes for CASSLFVRVSDTGELFF.

V gene TRBV28 combines with J gene TRBJ2-7; D is undetermined. V was cut by 3 bases and J by 0 bases, with 12 bases left in between. Germline CDR1 reads MDHEN; CDR2 reads SYDVKM. The length of the CDR3 is 15 residues. The CDR3 DNA sequence: TGTGCCAGCAGTTTTGGGCAGGTGAGCTCCTACGAGCAGTACTTC. This sequence encodes CASSFGQVSSYEQYF.

This clone came up a few times. J is TRBJ2-7 and V is TRBV7-2; 7 bases match TRBD2. After removal of 4 bases from V and 3 bases from J, the junction contained 9 bases not matched to a gene. From germline, CDR1 is SGHTA and CDR2 FQGNSA. The CDR3 length is 15 residues. This chain's CDR3 is CASSSRGGPDYEQYF. For the CDR3, the DNA is TGTGCCAGCAGCTCCCGCGGGGGACCAGACTACGAGCAGTACTTC.

CDR3 bases: TGCGCCAGCAGCCAAGATAGGTCAGGTACAGTTGGGCATGGCTACACCTTC. Its translation is CASSQDRSGTVGHGYTF. The rearrangement joins TRBV4-1 to TRBJ1-2; D is unresolved. Germline V gives CDR1 MGHRA, CDR2 YSYEKL. This CDR3 has 17 residues. Deletions cut 0 bases from V and 6 bases from J, with 20 bases between.

The chain couples TRBV7-2 to TRBJ1-4, with TRBD1 as a possible D gene (5 bases). V lost 1 base to trimming and J lost 8 bases, with 11 bases between them. The CDR3 spans 14 residues. The germline gives CDR1 SGHTA, CDR2 FQGNSA. The CDR3 nucleotides read TGTGCCAGCAGCTTAGTATGGGGCGACGAAAAACTGTTTTTT. It translates to CASSLVWGDEKLFF.

The V gene is TRBV19, the J gene TRBJ2-1; 12 positions agree with TRBD2. Germline V gives CDR1 LNHDA, CDR2 SQIVND (reference sequence). CDR3 length equals 17 residues. V lost 4 bases and J lost 1; bases outside the gene matches: 5. CDR3 protein: CASSTRTSGMSYNEQFF. The DNA of the CDR3 is TGTGCCAGTAGTACCCGGACTAGCGGGATGTCCTACAATGAGCAGTTCTTC.

The CDR3 DNA reads TGTGCCAGCTCACCGAGGACAGGTCGGGATACGCAGTATTTT. Its protein product is CASSPRTGRDTQYF. The chain joins TRBV18 to TRBJ2-3; 7 nucleotides align to TRBD1. V trimming: 3 bases; J trimming: 6 bases; junction bases outside the gene matches: 6. CDR1 is KGHSH, CDR2 LQKENI, per germline. The CDR3 sequence is 14 residues long.

V usage is TRBV5-1 and J usage is TRBJ1-1; 8 bases line up with TRBD1. CDR3 length equals 13 residues. The V gene's germline CDR1 is SGHRS and CDR2 YFSETQ. V lost 3 bases to trimming and J lost 7 bases; unmatched junction nucleotides: 5. CDR3 in DNA: TGCGCCAGCAGCTACCAGGGGGCTAATGAAGCTTTCTTT. Its translation: CASSYQGANEAFF. Full variable domain (remainder filled in from reference TRBV5-1 and TRBJ1-1): KAGVTQTPRYLIKTRGQQVTLSCSPISGHRSVSWYQQTPGQGLQFLFEYFSETQRNKGNFPGRFSGRQFSNSRSEMNVSTLELGDSALYLCASSYQGANEAFFGQGTRLTVV.

The J gene is TRBJ1-5, the V gene TRBV19; 9 bases agree with TRBD1. V lost 2 bases and J lost 0; bases outside the gene matches: 5. CDR1 is LNHDA and CDR2 is SQIVND in the germline V gene (reference sequence). The CDR3 has 17 residues. The CDR3 loop reads CASSIWTGAYSNQPQHF. In nucleotides, the CDR3 is TGTGCCAGTAGTATATGGACAGGGGCCTATAGCAATCAGCCCCAGCATTTT.

This clone was counted between two and nine times. The chain couples TRBV5-1 to TRBJ2-1; 8 positions match TRBD1. Per germline, CDR1 SGHRS and CDR2 YFSETQ. Germline trimming cut 4 bases from V and 7 bases from J; bases unmatched to any gene: 7. The CDR3 runs 14 residues. CDR3 region: CASSKSGGSNEQFF. DNA for the CDR3: TGCGCCAGCAGCAAGTCAGGGGGCTCGAATGAGCAGTTCTTC.

The gene calls are TRBV6-5 and TRBJ2-2; D uncertain. This CDR3 contains 16 residues. Germline-derived CDR1 and CDR2 are MNHEY and SVGAGI. V was trimmed by 2 bases and J by 0 bases, leaving 10 bases between them. CDR3 in DNA: TGTGCCAGCAGTTACAACAGCTTCCCGAACACCGGGGAGCTGTTTTTT. It specifies CASSYNSFPNTGELFF.